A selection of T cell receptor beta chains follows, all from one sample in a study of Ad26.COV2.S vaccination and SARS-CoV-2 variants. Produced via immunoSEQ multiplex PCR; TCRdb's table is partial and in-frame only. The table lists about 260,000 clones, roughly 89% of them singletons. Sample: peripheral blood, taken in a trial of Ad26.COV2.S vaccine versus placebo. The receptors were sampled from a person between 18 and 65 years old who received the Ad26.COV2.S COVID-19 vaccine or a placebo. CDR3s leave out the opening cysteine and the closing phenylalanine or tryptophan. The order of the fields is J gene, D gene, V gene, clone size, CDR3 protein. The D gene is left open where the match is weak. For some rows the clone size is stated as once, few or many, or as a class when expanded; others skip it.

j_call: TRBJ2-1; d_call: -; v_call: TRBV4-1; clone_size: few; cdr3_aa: ASSPLKFNEQF
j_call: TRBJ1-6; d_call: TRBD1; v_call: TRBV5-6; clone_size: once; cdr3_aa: ASSYRTGANSPLH
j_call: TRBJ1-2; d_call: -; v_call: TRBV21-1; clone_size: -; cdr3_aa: ASSKPGLYGYT
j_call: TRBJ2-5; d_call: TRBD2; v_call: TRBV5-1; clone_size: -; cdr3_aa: ASSLAAAGDGTQY
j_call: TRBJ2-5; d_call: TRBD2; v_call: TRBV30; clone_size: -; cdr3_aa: AWAVAGETQY
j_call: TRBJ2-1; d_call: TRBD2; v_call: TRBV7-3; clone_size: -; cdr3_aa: ASSLTSGKNEQF
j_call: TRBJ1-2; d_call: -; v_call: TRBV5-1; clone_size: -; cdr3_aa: ASSVDRNYGYT
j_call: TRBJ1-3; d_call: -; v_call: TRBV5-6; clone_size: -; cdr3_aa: ASSLDPSSGNTIY
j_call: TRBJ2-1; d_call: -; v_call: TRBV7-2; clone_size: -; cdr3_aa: ASSLATGGYEQF
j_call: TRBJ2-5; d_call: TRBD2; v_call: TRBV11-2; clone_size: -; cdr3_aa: ASSFTRSGGSKTQY
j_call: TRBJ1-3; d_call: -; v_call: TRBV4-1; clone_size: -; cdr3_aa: ASSLEGVSGGNTIY
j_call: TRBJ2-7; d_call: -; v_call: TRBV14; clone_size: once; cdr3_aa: ASSQDRLPPYEQY
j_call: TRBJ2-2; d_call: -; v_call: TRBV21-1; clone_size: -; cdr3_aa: ASSRQGGTGELF
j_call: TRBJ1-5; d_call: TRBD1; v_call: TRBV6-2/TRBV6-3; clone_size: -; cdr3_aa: ASSYDRGIGAQH
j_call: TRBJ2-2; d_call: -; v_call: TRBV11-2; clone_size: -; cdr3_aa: ASSLVPGPNTGELF
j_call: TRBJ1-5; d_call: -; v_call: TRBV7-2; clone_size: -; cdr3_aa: ASSLGSSHSNQPQH